This T cell receptor (beta chain) was observed in a study of T cell responses to AZD1222 COVID-19 vaccine (dated by TCRdb to the early 2020s). For context, the study as a whole: AZD1222 recipients given second doses at about 4 weeks or at about 12 weeks were pooled, since spike-specific TCR depth and breadth were not found to differ between the two schedules. TCR sequencing was performed for roughly 250 trial participants, of whom about 200 were given two doses of AZD1222 and some 25 were given two doses of MenACWY control vaccine. Trial participants were enrolled by age into subgroups of 18-55, 56-69 and 70-plus years, and around 140, 26 and 57 TCR-sequenced participants, respectively, were included in these subgroups. The paper's findings and limits, for the study overall: The whole spike protein was spanned by vaccine-associated CD4 TCRs, and dominant responses were seen in regions 160-218 and 743-854. After two AZD1222 doses, both the breadth and the depth of spike-specific TCRs were significantly higher than at day 0 and than in MenACWY recipients. In the small 56-69-year group, the increase in depth fell short of significance, most likely because of low power. Nearly half of unique spike-specific TCRs reportedly recognized epitopes outside regions mutated in the B.1.351 and B.1.1.7 variants. Most participants were white British and females outnumbered males, and the authors suggested that clonal diversity may have been underestimated. Conclusions about previously exposed vaccinees are limited because only six or seven AZD1222 recipients were SARS-CoV-2 seropositive at baseline. Because no day 14 peak-response samples were available, the repertoires could be characterized only after the peak T cell response.

The time point label here, explained by the study, means: baseline before first vaccination. Vaccinee samples came from UK trials COV001 and COV002, including a single-blind randomized controlled phase 2/3 trial of AZD1222 (ChAdOx1 nCoV-19) in healthy adults. Trial participant PBMC samples were collected at day 0 and day 28 after the second dose for TCRbeta chain sequencing. The CDR3 regions of human TCRbeta chains were analyzed by immunosequencing. As for how the authors treated the data: Repertoire TCRs were matched against a reference library of SARS-CoV-2-specific TCRs generated with the MIRA antigen-specificity platform. Breadth was defined as the fraction of unique TCRs that were SARS-CoV-2-associated, and depth was defined as the fraction of total T cells that were SARS-CoV-2-associated. Using the MIRA data, each spike-specific TCR was assigned both to the spike region to which the TCR was reactive and to a CD4 or CD8 class. Log10-transformed breadth and depth values were compared by one-way ANOVA with Sidak's multiple comparisons tests. The source is immuneACCESS, and TCRdb retained only in-frame sequences with V and J called. Part of the clones is not carried over; for the studies checked, unresolved V genes explain less than half of this, and the remainder is unexplained. From that table come the V and J calls and clone size; the DNA was used to work out D and trimming. The sample has about 120,000 clones on record, roughly nine tenths of them singletons. The top ten clones comprise roughly 4.5% of the sample.

This clone occurred once. The antigen this receptor binds is unknown. No much larger clone is present one base from it, and per-base qualities are unavailable. Based on the germline V gene (reference sequence), the CDR1 and CDR2 sequences are LGHDT and YNNKEL. The CDR3 measures 15 amino acids from cysteine to phenylalanine. The sequence is cut down to CDR3 DNA, 45 bases in frame from base 1. For this chain, trimming is 2 bases at the V end and 8 bases at the J end, and the number of junction bases without a gene match is 8. This sequence was found in an adult in good health. The receptor chain draws on TRBV3-1 (or the pseudogene TRBV3-2) and TRBJ1-2, with 10 middle bases fitting TRBD1. The input for sequencing was peripheral blood, taken on day 0 of AZD1222 vaccination. The CDR3 sequence is CASSQRGDRGGGYTF. The bases read TGTGCCAGCAGCCAAAGAGGGGACAGGGGAGGGGGCTACACCTTC.